The text below deals with one T cell receptor (beta chain). Its cognate antigen is unknown. The data were taken from a study of T cell responses to AZD1222 COVID-19 vaccine. Points from the study as a whole: Clonal diversity was possibly underestimated, and the donors were mostly white British, with more females. Unmutated regions of variants are reportedly targeted by nearly half of spike-specific TCRs. Spike-wide vaccine-associated CD4 TCRs dominated at 160-218 and 743-854. When two AZD1222 doses had been given, Spike-specific TCR breadth and depth rose.

Trimming stripped 5 bases from V and 0 bases from J, with 20 bases between. The CDR3 has 18 residues. Germline V gene lookup returns CDR1 SGHTA and CDR2 FQGNSA. Sequenced by immunoSEQ multiplex PCR; TCRdb stores in-frame clones only, minus some. The profile shows about 180,000 clones, approximately 94% of them singletons. The origin of this receptor is an adult who received the AZD1222 COVID-19 vaccine. J is TRBJ2-1 and V is TRBV7-2; TRBD2 is a possible D gene (6 bases). Here the sequenced sample was peripheral blood, taken 28 days after the second AZD1222 dose. CDR3 sequence reads: CASSRLPSGYSSYNEQFF. The CDR3 region has the DNA TGTGCCAGCAGCCGGCTCCCGAGCGGGTACTCCTCCTACAATGAGCAGTTCTTC.